The TCR beta chain described here comes from a study of beta chain features in type 1 diabetes. General study points: For TCRB rearrangement, an influence of HLA type remained unresolved here. When VDJ junctions were examined, type 1 diabetes patients showed fewer insertions and more deletions.

All of the isolated RNA was reverse transcribed, so expressed TCRB transcripts were sequenced. Generated by immunoSEQ multiplex PCR, the TCRdb table keeps only in-frame clones and is missing some. Here the sample spans 600,000 to 650,000 clones, 15% being singletons. This clone has a handful of counts. No antigen is known for it. The CDR3 length is 15 residues. V lost 6 bases and J lost 3, with 18 bases in between. Germline V CDR1 and CDR2: MNHNS, SASEGT. Every participating donor gave one draw, a heparinised blood sample averaging roughly 100 mL. All sorted populations exceeded 95% purity. The sequencing sample was made of naive CD4+ T cells from blood. V gene TRBV6-1 combines with J gene TRBJ2-7, with D tentatively TRBD2 (6 bases). The clonotype originates from a man between 18 and 35 years old in good health. CDR3 DNA sequence: TGTGCCAGCAGCACAGGCGGGGTGAACGTCTACGAGCAGTACTTC. It specifies CASSTGGVNVYEQYF.